The clone carrying this TCR beta chain has just one count. Antigen unknown. This PCR relied on a set of 60 Vbeta primers and 13 Jbeta primers. Assay: immunoSEQ multiplex PCR; the TCRdb copy retains only in-frame clones and omits some. Among approximately 120,000 clones listed, around 80% were seen once. This CDR3 has 13 amino acids. V was shortened by 2 bases and J by 8 bases, with 12 bases between the two germline ends. Germline V CDR1 and CDR2: SGHTA, FQGTGA. The data derive from a study of cytomegalovirus exposure and HLA in healthy donors. On the study more broadly: A preliminary data release comprised 80 million to 95 million unique TCRs obtained from HLA-typed donors. General study points: Confirmation in vitro established that a few CMV-associated chains were specific for CMV antigens. As a later analysis revealed, most CMV-associated TCR beta chains appeared HLA-restricted. Because they were indistinguishable, some V segments, including TRBV6-2 and TRBV6-3, were excluded.

The rearrangement links TRBV7-3 to TRBJ1-2; the D gene is possibly TRBD1 (5 bases). The source material was PBMCs. The sequence derives from a man aged 45-60 years in good health and CMV-seronegative. This CDR3 is CASSLREGQGYTF. The CDR3 DNA is TGTGCCAGCAGCTTACGCGAAGGACAAGGCTACACCTTC.